This T cell receptor beta chain is drawn from a study of regulatory T cells in long-lasting Graves disease. Time point in this sample: persistent/refractory GD, antithyroid drugs over 5 years with positive TRAb. With RNA extracted from PBMCs as input, the TCR library was made. Assembly of TCR beta libraries relied on iRepertoire HTBI primers together with Arm-PCR of CDR3 regions. TCRdb passed the multiplex PCR reads through MiXCR, listing each CDR3 protein once. This table has about 660,000 distinct CDR3 sequences, around 30% appearing once. This CDR3 contains 14 residues. Germline V gene lookup returns CDR1 MGHRA and CDR2 YSYEKL. The V gene end was trimmed by 3 bases and the J gene end by 5 bases; junction bases not matched to a gene: 5.

The TCR originated in a female donor with Graves disease. The sample here was peripheral blood mononuclear cells (PBMCs), taken when the disease was refractory, from a patient treated with antithyroid drugs. The chain uses TRBV4-1 and TRBJ1-1; 8 nucleotides match TRBD1. The CDR3 DNA sequence: TGCGCCAGCAGCCAGATGACAGGGGTTACTGAAGCTTTCTTT. Translating gives CASSQMTGVTEAFF.